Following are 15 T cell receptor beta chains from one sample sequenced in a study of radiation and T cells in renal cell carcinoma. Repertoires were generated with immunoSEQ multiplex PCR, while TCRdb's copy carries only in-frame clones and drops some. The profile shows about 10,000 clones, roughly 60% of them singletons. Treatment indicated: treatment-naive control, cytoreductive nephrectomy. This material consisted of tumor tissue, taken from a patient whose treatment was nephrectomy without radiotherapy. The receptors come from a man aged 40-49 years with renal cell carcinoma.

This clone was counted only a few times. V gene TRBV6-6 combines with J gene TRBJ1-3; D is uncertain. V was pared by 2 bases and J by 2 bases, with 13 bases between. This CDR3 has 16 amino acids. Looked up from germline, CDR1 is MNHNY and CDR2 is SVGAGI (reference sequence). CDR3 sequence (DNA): TGTGCCAGCAGTTACCCCCAGGAGTCTGCTGGAAACACCATATATTTT. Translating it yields CASSYPQESAGNTIYF.

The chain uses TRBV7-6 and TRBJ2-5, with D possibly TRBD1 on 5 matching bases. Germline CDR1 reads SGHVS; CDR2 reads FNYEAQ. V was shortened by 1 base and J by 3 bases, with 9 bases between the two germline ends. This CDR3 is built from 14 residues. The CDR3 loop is CASSLVAREETQYF. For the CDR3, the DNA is TGTGCCAGCAGCTTAGTGGCCAGGGAAGAGACCCAGTACTTC.

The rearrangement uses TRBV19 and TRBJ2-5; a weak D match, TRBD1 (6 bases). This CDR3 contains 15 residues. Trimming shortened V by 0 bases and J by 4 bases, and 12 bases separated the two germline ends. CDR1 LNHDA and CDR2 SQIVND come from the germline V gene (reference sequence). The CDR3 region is CASSIEQGVGETQYF. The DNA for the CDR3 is TGTGCCAGTAGTATAGAACAGGGAGTAGGAGAGACCCAGTACTTC.

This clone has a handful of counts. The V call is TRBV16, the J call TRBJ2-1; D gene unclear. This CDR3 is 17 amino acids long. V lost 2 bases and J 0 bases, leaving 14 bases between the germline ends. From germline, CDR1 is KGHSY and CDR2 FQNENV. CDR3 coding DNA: TGTGCCAGCAGCCAAGTCCCGGCGCCAAGCTCCTACAATGAGCAGTTCTTC. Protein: CASSQVPAPSSYNEQFF.

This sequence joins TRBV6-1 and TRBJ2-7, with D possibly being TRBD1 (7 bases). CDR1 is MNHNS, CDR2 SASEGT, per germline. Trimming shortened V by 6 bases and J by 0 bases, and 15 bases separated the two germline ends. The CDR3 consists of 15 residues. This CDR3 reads CASRAGQGGSYEQYF. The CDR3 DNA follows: TGTGCCAGCAGGGCTGGCCAGGGGGGCTCCTACGAGCAGTACTTC.

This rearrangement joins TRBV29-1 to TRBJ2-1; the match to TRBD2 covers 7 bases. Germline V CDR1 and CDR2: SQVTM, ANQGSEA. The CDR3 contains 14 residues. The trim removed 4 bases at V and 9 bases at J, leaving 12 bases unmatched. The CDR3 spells CSVAGGAGSSEQFF. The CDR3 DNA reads TGCAGCGTTGCTGGGGGAGCGGGGTCCAGTGAGCAGTTCTTC.

This CDR3 reads CASSIESTGVYGYTF. In DNA form, the CDR3 reads TGTGCCAGTAGTATAGAATCGACAGGGGTCTATGGCTACACCTTC. This chain links TRBV19 with TRBJ1-2, with TRBD1 matching over 8 bases. The CDR3 extends over 15 amino acids. The germline V gene encodes CDR1 LNHDA and CDR2 SQIVND (reference sequence). V was clipped by 0 bases and J by 4 bases; unmatched bases: 4.

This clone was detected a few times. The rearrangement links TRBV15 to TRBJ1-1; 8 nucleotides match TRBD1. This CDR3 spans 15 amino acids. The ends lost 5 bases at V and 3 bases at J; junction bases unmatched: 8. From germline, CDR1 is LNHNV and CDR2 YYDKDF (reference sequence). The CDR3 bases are TGTGCCACCAGCTTACAGGGGGGCAGGGACACTGAAGCTTTCTTT. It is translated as CATSLQGGRDTEAFF.

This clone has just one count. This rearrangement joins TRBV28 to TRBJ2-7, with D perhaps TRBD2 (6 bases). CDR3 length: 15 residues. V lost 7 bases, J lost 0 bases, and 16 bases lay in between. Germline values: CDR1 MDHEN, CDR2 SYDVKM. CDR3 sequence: CASTSGLTSSYEQYF. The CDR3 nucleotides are TGTGCCAGCACCTCGGGACTCACGAGCTCCTACGAGCAGTACTTC.

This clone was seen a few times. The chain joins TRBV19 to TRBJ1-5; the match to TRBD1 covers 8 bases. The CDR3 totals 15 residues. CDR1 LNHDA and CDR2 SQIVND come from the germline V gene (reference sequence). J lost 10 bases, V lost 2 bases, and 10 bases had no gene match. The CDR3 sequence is CASSIPSDRARPQHF. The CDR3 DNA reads TGTGCCAGTAGTATACCCTCGGACAGGGCGAGACCCCAGCATTTT.

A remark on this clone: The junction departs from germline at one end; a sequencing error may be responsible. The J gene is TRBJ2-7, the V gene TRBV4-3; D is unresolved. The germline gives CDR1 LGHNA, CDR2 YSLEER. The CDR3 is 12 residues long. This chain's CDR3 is CASSQDLGFPNF. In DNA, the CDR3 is TGCGCCAGCAGCCAAGATCTTGGTTTTCCGAACTTC.

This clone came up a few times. The CDR3 here is CASSIGRANEKLFF. The CDR3 region has the DNA TGTGCCAGTAGTATAGGGCGGGCGAATGAAAAACTGTTTTTT. The genes are TRBV19 and TRBJ1-4; D is ambiguous. The V gene lost 1 base and the J gene lost 5 bases, with 8 bases spanning the gap. The CDR3 is 14 residues long. In germline, CDR1 is LNHDA, CDR2 SQIVND (reference sequence).

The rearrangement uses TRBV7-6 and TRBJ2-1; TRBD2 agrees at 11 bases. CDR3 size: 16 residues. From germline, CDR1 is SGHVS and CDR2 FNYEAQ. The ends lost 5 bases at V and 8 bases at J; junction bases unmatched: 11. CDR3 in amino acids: CASSQTLAGGGDEQFF. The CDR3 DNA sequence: TGTGCCAGCAGCCAGACCCTAGCGGGAGGCGGCGATGAGCAGTTCTTC. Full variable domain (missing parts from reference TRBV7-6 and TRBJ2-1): GAGVSQSPRYKVTKRGQDVALRCDPISGHVSLYWYRQALGQGPEFLTYFNYEAQQDKSGLPNDRFSAERPEGSISTLTIQRTEQRDSAMYRCASSQTLAGGGDEQFFGPGTRLTVL.

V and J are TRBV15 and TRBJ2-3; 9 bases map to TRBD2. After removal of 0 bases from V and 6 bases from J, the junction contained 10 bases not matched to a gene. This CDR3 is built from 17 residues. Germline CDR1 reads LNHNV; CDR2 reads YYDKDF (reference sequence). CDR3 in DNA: TGTGCCACCAGCAGAGAGGCGGGAGGGCTGGCGCGGGATACGCAGTATTTT. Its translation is CATSREAGGLARDTQYF. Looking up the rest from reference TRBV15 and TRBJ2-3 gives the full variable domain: DAMVIQNPRYQVTQFGKPVTLSCSQTLNHNVMYWYQQKSSQAPKLLFHYYDKDFNNEADTPDNFQSRRPNTSFCFLDIRSPGLGDTAMYLCATSREAGGLARDTQYFGPGTRLTVL.

The CDR3 DNA is TGTGCCTGGATCAAGGGCGCAGGGCAAGAGACCCAGTACTTC. Translating gives CAWIKGAGQETQYF. The gene calls are TRBV30 and TRBJ2-5, with a weak D call TRBD1 (5 bases). CDR3 length: 14 residues. Per the germline V gene, CDR1 is GTSNPN and CDR2 is SVGIG (reference sequence). With 4 bases removed from V and 2 bases from J, the gap between germline ends came to 14 bases. The full variable domain, rest sourced from reference TRBV30 and TRBJ2-5, is SQTIHQWPATLVQPVGSPLSLECTVEGTSNPNLYWYRQAAGRGLQLLFYSVGIGQISSEVPQNLSASRPQDRQFILSSKKLLLSDSGFYLCAWIKGAGQETQYFGPGTRLLVL.